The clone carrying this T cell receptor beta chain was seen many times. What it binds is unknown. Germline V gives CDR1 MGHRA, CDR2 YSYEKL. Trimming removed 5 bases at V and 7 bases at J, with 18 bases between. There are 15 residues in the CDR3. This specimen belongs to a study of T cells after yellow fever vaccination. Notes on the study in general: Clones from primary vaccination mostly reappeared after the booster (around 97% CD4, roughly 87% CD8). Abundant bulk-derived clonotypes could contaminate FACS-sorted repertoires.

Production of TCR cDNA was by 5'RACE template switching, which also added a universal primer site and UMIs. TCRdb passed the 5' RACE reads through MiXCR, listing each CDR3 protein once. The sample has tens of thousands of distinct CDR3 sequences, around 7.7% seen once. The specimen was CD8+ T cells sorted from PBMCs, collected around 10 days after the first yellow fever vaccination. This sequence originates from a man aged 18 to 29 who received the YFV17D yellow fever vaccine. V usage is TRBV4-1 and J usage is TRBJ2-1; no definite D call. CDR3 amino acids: CASSGSGSALNEQFF. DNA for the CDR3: TGCGCCAGCAGCGGGTCGGGCTCGGCCTTAAATGAGCAGTTCTTC.